This T cell receptor beta chain was retrieved from a study of blood T cell repertoires in COVID-19. Study details: Italy, Spain and the United States were the sources of the convalescent and acute COVID-19 samples. T cells, B-cell-depleted T cells, or PBMCs provided the cDNA or gDNA that served as material.

This clone appeared a few times. Authors' processing steps: Quantification of nucleated cells was approximated via reference gene primer amplification. Data came from immunoSEQ multiplex PCR; TCRdb stores just in-frame clones and leaves some out. That table gives V, J and clone size, and the DNA gave D and trimming. The top ten hold approximately 11% of the sample, which has about 150,000 clones, around 73% seen once. This CDR3 spans 15 amino acids. The V segment lost 1 base and the J segment 3 bases; nucleotides outside the gene matches: 4. CDR1 and CDR2 (germline): SGDLS, YYNGEE. The chain has TRBV9 and TRBJ2-7; TRBD2 matches 10 bases. The sequencing input was peripheral blood. The clonotype comes from a man between 60 and 75 years old who had recovered from COVID-19. CDR3 sequence (DNA): TGTGCCAGCAGCGTACAAGGACTAGCGGTCTACGAGCAGTACTTC. Protein: CASSVQGLAVYEQYF.